Listed below are T cell receptor beta chains from one sample, sequenced in a study of T-cell reconstitution after alpha-beta-depleted transplantation in children. A single record per CDR3 protein comes from TCRdb applying MiXCR to the PCR reads. Here the sample spans about 490,000 distinct CDR3 sequences, about 10% being singletons. The source was PBMCs, collected before TCRalphabeta/CD19-depleted stem cell transplant. These receptors originate from a child aged 2-15 years with inherited bone marrow failure, due to receive a stem cell transplant. The CDR3 runs from the conserved cysteine through the conserved F or W.

v_call	j_call	cdr3_aa
TRBV7-8	TRBJ2-5	CASSSPGHQETQYF
TRBV7-8	TRBJ2-5	CASSLVTQETQYF
TRBV27	TRBJ1-3	CVGGSGPGNTIYF
TRBV11-2	TRBJ2-1	CASSLNQYNEQFF
TRBV7-9	TRBJ2-7	CASSSTGTRSHEQYF
TRBV20-1	TRBJ1-2	CSAYREWNYGYTF
TRBV12-3/TRBV12-4	TRBJ2-7	CASSYHAEQYF
TRBV12-3/TRBV12-4	TRBJ2-3	CASTPPGTDTQYF
TRBV20-1	TRBJ2-5	CSARDRVAGQETQYF
TRBV28	TRBJ2-1	CASRGQGQYNEQFF
TRBV14	TRBJ1-2	CASSQAGLNGYTF
TRBV5-1	TRBJ2-7	CASSEQGAYEQYF
TRBV19	TRBJ2-7	CASSIAQGTYEQYF
TRBV4-1	TRBJ2-1	CANSQWATSYNEQFF
TRBV12-3/TRBV12-4	TRBJ1-5	CASSFPHQPQHF
TRBV14	TRBJ2-1	CASSNFRESGYNEQFF
TRBV27	TRBJ2-1	CASSFLAGFYNEQFF
TRBV7-2	TRBJ2-3	CASSPRLAGAEDTQYF
TRBV30	TRBJ2-1	CAWARGGVGYEQFF
TRBV29-1	TRBJ2-7	CSVLGDRGYEQYF
TRBV5-1	TRBJ2-5	CASRKDRRGPQYF
TRBV10-3	TRBJ1-5	CAISAWENQPQHF
TRBV12-3/TRBV12-4	TRBJ1-5	CASSLVVDGGSQHF
TRBV6-1	TRBJ1-1	CASVRQGLNTEAFF
TRBV20-1	TRBJ2-7	CSAPLAGGTNEQYF
TRBV7-9	TRBJ2-1	CASSLLGQGAYNEQFF
TRBV7-8	TRBJ2-3	CASSVSSWDTQYF
TRBV30	TRBJ2-1	CAWNIYNEQFF
TRBV20-1	TRBJ2-3	CSASGPAPDTQYF
TRBV19	TRBJ2-2	CASSLTAGQAGELFF
TRBV6-2/TRBV6-3	TRBJ1-1	CASSPPSTWTGPSAAFF
TRBV12-3/TRBV12-4	TRBJ2-1	CASSFGPGEQFF
TRBV4-3	TRBJ2-1	CASSQDTSGVSYNEQFF
TRBV6-5	TRBJ2-7	CASSYSTASGGIYEQYF
TRBV27	TRBJ2-1	CASHPRVGSVYNEQFF
TRBV5-1	TRBJ2-3	CASSLDRGVGTDTQYF
TRBV7-2	TRBJ1-2	CASSLRGAHWGYTF
TRBV20-1	TRBJ2-7	CSAREGTRSYVGQYF
TRBV29-1	TRBJ1-1	CSVGGRGVRVVTEAFF
TRBV5-1	TRBJ1-5	CASSLEGRDQPQHF
TRBV7-9	TRBJ1-1	CASSDVKLGNTEAFF
TRBV6-2/TRBV6-3	TRBJ2-3	CASRQKGADTQYF
TRBV5-1	TRBJ1-2	CASSPSSDIYGYTF
TRBV27	TRBJ1-2	CASRAGGAANGYTF
TRBV7-8	TRBJ2-4	CASSVPDAPRNIQYF
TRBV27	TRBJ1-6	CASSLGRDPLHF
TRBV27	TRBJ1-2	CASGQGARGSYGYTF
TRBV27	TRBJ2-7	CASRDRGIVNEQYF
TRBV20-1	TRBJ2-1	CSARDSGLAGKVYNEQFF
TRBV7-6	TRBJ2-1	CASSLAKGYEQFF
TRBV4-2	TRBJ1-2	CASSPQHDRNYGYTF
TRBV4-3	TRBJ2-3	CASSQDPSGTDTQYF
TRBV6-2/TRBV6-3	TRBJ1-2	CASSRDSRSNGYTF
TRBV12-3/TRBV12-4	TRBJ1-1	CASTLGDSRRSEAFF
TRBV15	TRBJ2-5	CATSREGLALAQETQYF
TRBV28	TRBJ2-3	CASHGFQTQYF
TRBV7-2	TRBJ2-3	CASSFRTSGIPTDTQYF
TRBV5-1	TRBJ2-7	CASSPMGPREQYF
TRBV13	TRBJ2-3	CASSLELGLDTQYF
TRBV6-4	TRBJ2-3	CASSATTSFSTQYF